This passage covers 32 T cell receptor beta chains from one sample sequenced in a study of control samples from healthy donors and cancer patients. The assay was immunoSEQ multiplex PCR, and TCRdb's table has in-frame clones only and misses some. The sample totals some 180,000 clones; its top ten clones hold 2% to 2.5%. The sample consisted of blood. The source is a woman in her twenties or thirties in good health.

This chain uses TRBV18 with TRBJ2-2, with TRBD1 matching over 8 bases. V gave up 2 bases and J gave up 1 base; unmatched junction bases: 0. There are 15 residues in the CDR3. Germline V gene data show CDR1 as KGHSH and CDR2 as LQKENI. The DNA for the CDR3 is TGTGCCAGCTCACCAGGGACAGGGAACACCGGGGAGCTGTTTTTT. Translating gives CASSPGTGNTGELFF.

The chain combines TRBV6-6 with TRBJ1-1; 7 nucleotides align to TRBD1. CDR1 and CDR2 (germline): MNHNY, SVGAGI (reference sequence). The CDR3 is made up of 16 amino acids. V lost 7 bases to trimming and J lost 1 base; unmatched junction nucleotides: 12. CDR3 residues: CASNHTFGTANTEAFF. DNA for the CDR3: TGTGCCAGCAACCATACTTTCGGGACAGCGAACACTGAAGCTTTCTTT.

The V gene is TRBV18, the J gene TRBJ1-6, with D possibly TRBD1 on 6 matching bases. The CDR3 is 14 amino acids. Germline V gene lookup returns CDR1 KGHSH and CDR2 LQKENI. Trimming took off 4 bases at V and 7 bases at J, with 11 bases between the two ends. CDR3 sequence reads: CASSHPGENSPLHF. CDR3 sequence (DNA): TGTGCCAGCTCACACCCAGGGGAGAATTCACCCCTCCACTTT.

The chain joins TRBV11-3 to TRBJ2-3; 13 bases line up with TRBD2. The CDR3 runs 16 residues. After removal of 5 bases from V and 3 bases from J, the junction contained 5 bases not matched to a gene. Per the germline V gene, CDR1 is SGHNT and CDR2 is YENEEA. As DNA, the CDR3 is TGTGCCAGCAGCCGAGGACTAGCGGGGGTAACAGATACGCAGTATTTT. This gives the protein CASSRGLAGVTDTQYF.

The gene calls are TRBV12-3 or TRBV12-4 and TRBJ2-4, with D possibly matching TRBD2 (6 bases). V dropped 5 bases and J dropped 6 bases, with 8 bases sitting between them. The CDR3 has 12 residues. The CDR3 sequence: CASSTAGNIQYF. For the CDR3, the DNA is TGTGCCAGCAGTACAGCGGGAAACATTCAGTACTTC.

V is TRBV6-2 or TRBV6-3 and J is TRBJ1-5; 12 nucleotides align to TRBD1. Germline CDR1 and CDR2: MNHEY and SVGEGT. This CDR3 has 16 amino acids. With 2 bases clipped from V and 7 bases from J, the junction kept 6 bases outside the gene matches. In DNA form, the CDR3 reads TGTGCCAGCAGTTACGGGACAGGGGGCGCCTGGCAGCCCCAGCATTTT. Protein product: CASSYGTGGAWQPQHF.

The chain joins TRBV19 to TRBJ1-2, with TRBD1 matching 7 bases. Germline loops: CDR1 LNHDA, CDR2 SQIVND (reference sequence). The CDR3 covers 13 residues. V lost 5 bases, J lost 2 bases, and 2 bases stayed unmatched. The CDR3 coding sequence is TGTGCCAGTAGTCCACAGGGGAACTATGGCTACACCTTC. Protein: CASSPQGNYGYTF. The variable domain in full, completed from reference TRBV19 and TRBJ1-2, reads DGGITQSPKYLFRKEGQNVTLSCEQNLNHDAMYWYRQDPGQGLRLIYYSQIVNDFQKGDIAEGYSVSREKKESFPLTVTSAQKNPTAFYLCASSPQGNYGYTFGSGTRLTVV.

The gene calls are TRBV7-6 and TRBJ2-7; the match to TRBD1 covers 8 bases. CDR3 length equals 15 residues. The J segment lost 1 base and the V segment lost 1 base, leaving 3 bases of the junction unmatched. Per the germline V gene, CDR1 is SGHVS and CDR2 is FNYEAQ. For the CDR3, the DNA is TGTGCCAGCAGCTTAGGACAGGGGCCGTCCTACGAGCAGTACTTC. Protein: CASSLGQGPSYEQYF. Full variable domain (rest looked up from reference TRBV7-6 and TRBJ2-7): GAGVSQSPRYKVTKRGQDVALRCDPISGHVSLYWYRQALGQGPEFLTYFNYEAQQDKSGLPNDRFSAERPEGSISTLTIQRTEQRDSAMYRCASSLGQGPSYEQYFGPGTRLTVT.

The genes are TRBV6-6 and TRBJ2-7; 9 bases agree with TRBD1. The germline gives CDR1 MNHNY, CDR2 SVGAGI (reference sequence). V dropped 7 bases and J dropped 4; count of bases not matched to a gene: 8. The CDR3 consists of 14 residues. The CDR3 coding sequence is TGTGCCAGCACCCTGGGACAGGGCCTGTACGAGCAGTACTTC. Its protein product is CASTLGQGLYEQYF.

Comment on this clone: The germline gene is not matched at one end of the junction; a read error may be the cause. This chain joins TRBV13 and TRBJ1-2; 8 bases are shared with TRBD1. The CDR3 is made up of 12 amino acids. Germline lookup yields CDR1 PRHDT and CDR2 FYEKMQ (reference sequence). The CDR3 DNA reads TGTGCCAGCAGCTTAGCCTGGGACAGGTCGGCCTTC. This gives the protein CASSLAWDRSAF. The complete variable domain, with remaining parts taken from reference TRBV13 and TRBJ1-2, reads AAGVIQSPRHLIKEKRETATLKCYPIPRHDTVYWYQQGPGQDPQFLISFYEKMQSDKGSIPDRFSAQQFSDYHSELNMSSLELGDSALYFCASSLAWDRSAFGSGTRLTVV.

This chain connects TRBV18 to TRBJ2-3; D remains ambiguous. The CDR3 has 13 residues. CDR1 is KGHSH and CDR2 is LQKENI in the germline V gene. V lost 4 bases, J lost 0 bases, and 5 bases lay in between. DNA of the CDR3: TGTGCCAGCTCACTGGTTAGCACAGATACGCAGTATTTT. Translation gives CASSLVSTDTQYF.

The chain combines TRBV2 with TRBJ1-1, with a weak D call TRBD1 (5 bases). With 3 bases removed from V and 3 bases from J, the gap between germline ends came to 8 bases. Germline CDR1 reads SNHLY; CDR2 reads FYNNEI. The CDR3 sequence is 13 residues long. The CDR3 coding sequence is TGTGCCAGCAGTGACCAGGGCCACACTGAAGCTTTCTTT. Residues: CASSDQGHTEAFF. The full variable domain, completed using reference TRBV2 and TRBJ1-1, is EPEVTQTPSHQVTQMGQEVILRCVPISNHLYFYWYRQILGQKVEFLVSFYNNEISEKSEIFDDQFSVERPDGSNFTLKIRSTKLEDSAMYFCASSDQGHTEAFFGQGTRLTVV.

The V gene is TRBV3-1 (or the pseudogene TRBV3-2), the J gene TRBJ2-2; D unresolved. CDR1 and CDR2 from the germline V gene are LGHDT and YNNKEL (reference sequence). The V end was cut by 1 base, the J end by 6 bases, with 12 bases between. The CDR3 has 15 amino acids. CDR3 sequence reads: CASSQVPGSAGELFF. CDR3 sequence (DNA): TGTGCCAGCAGCCAAGTTCCAGGATCCGCCGGGGAGCTGTTTTTT.

The CDR3 nucleotides read TGCGCCAGCAGCCAAGATCGGGTTCAGGGGGCCAATGAGCAGTTCTTC. This translates into CASSQDRVQGANEQFF. V usage is TRBV4-3 and J usage is TRBJ2-1; 8 nucleotides agree with TRBD1. V lost 0 bases to trimming and J lost 6 bases; unmatched junction nucleotides: 7. CDR1 and CDR2 from the germline V gene are LGHNA and YSLEER. The CDR3 runs 16 residues.

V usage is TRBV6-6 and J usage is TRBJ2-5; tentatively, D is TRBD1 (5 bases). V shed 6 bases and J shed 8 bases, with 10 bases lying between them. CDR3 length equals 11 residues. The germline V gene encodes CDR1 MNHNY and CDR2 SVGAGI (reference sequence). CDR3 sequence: CASRQGVTQYF. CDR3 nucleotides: TGTGCCAGCAGGCAGGGCGTTACCCAGTACTTC.

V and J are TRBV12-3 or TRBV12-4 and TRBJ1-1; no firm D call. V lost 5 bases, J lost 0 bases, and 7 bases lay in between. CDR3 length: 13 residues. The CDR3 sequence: CASSLSLNTEAFF. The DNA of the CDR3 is TGTGCCAGCAGTCTCTCATTGAACACTGAAGCTTTCTTT.

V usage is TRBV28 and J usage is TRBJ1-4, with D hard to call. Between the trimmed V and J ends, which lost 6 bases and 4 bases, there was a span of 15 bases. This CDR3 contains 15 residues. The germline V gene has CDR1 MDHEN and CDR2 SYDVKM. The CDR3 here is CASRFDGSFNEKLFF. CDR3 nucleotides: TGTGCCAGCAGGTTTGACGGGAGCTTTAATGAAAAACTGTTTTTT.

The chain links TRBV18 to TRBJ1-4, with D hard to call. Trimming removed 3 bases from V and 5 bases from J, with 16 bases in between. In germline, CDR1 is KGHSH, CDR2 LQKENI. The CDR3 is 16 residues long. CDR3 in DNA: TGTGCCAGCTCACCGACCGACCTCAGCTCCAATGAAAAACTGTTTTTT. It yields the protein CASSPTDLSSNEKLFF.

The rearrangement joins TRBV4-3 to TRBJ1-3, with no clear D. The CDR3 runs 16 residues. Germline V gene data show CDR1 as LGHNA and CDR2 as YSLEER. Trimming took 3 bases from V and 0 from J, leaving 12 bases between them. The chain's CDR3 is CASSQALEFSGNTIYF. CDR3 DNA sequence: TGCGCCAGCAGCCAGGCATTAGAGTTCTCTGGAAACACCATATATTTT.

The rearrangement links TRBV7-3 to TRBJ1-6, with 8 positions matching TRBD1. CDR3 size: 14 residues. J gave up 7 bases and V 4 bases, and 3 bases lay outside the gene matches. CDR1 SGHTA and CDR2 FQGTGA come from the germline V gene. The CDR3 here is CASSSGTGNSPLHF. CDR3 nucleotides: TGTGCCAGCAGCTCCGGGACAGGAAATTCACCCCTCCACTTT.

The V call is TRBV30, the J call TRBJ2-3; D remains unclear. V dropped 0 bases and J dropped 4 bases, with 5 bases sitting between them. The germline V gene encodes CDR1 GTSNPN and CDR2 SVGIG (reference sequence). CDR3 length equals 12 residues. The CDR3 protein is CAWSVEPDTQYF. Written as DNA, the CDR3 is TGTGCCTGGAGTGTGGAACCAGATACGCAGTATTTT. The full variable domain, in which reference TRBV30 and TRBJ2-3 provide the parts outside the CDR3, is SQTIHQWPATLVQPVGSPLSLECTVEGTSNPNLYWYRQAAGRGLQLLFYSVGIGQISSEVPQNLSASRPQDRQFILSSKKLLLSDSGFYLCAWSVEPDTQYFGPGTRLTVL.

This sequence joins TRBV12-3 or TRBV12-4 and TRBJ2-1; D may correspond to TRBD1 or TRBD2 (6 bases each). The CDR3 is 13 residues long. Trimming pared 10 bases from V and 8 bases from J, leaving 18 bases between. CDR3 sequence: CANTRGPGDEQFF. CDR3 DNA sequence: TGTGCCAACACACGGGGGCCGGGGGATGAGCAGTTCTTC.

The CDR3 sequence is CASSQGSGQANTIYF. As DNA, the CDR3 is TGCGCCAGCAGCCAAGGATCGGGACAGGCAAACACCATATATTTT. This sequence joins TRBV4-3 and TRBJ1-3; 8 bases align to TRBD1. Germline lookup yields CDR1 LGHNA and CDR2 YSLEER. This CDR3 is 15 amino acids long. V lost 1 base to trimming and J lost 6 bases; unmatched junction nucleotides: 5.

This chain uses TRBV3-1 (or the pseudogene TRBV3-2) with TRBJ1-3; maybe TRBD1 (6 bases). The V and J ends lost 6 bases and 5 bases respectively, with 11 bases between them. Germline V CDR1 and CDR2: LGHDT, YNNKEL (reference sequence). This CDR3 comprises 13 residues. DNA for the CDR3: TGTGCCAGCAGACCACAGGGAAGAAACACCATATATTTT. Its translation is CASRPQGRNTIYF.

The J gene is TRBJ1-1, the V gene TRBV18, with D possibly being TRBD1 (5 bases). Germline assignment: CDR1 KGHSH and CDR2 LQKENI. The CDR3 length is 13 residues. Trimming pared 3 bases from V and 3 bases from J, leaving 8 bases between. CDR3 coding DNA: TGTGCCAGCTCACCTGGGACGGACACTGAAGCTTTCTTT. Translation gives CASSPGTDTEAFF.

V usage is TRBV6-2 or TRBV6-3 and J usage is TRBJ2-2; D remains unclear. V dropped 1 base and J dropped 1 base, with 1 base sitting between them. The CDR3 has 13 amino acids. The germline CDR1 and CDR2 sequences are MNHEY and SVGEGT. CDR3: CASSYLNTGELFF. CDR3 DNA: TGTGCCAGCAGTTACTTGAACACCGGGGAGCTGTTTTTT.

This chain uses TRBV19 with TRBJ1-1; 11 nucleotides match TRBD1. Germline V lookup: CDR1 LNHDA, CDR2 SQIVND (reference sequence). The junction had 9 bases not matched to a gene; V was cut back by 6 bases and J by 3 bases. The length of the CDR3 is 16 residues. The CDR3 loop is CASSHPSGQGDTEAFF. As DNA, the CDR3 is TGTGCCAGTAGCCACCCTTCGGGACAGGGGGACACTGAAGCTTTCTTT.

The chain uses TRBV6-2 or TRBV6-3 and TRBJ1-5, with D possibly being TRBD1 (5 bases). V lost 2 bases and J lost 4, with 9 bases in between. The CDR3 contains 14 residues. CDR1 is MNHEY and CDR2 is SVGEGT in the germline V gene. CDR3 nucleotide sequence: TGTGCCAGCAGTTACCGGGGGATGAATCAGCCCCAGCATTTT. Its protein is CASSYRGMNQPQHF.

CDR3 DNA sequence: TGTGCCAGCAGCTCCCCGACAGGGACTGTCTCCGAGCAGTACTTC. It is translated as CASSSPTGTVSEQYF. This rearrangement joins TRBV11-2 to TRBJ2-7; D possibly corresponds to TRBD1 (7 bases). Germline-derived CDR1 and CDR2 are SGHAT and FQNNGV. This CDR3 comprises 15 residues. V was trimmed by 4 bases and J by 6 bases, leaving 19 bases between them.

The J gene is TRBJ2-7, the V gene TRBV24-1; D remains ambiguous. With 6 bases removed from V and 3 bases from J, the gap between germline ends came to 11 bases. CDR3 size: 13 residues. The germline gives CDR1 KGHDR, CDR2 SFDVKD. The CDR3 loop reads CATSTSGDYEQYF. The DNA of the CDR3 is TGTGCCACCAGTACGTCAGGCGACTACGAGCAGTACTTC.

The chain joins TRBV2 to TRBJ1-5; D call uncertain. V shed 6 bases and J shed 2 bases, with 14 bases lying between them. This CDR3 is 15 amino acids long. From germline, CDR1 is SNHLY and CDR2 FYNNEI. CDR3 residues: CASSPRRGGNQPQHF. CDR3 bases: TGTGCCAGCAGCCCGAGGCGGGGTGGCAATCAGCCCCAGCATTTT. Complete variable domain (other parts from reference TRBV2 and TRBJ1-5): EPEVTQTPSHQVTQMGQEVILRCVPISNHLYFYWYRQILGQKVEFLVSFYNNEISEKSEIFDDQFSVERPDGSNFTLKIRSTKLEDSAMYFCASSPRRGGNQPQHFGDGTRLSIL.

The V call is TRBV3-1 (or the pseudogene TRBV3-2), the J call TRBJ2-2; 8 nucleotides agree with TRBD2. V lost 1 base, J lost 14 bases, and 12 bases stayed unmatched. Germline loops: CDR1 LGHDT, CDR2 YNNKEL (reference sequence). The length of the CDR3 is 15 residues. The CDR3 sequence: CASSQVLSAGGRLFF. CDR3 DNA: TGTGCCAGCAGCCAAGTTTTGAGCGCGGGGGGAAGACTGTTTTTT.